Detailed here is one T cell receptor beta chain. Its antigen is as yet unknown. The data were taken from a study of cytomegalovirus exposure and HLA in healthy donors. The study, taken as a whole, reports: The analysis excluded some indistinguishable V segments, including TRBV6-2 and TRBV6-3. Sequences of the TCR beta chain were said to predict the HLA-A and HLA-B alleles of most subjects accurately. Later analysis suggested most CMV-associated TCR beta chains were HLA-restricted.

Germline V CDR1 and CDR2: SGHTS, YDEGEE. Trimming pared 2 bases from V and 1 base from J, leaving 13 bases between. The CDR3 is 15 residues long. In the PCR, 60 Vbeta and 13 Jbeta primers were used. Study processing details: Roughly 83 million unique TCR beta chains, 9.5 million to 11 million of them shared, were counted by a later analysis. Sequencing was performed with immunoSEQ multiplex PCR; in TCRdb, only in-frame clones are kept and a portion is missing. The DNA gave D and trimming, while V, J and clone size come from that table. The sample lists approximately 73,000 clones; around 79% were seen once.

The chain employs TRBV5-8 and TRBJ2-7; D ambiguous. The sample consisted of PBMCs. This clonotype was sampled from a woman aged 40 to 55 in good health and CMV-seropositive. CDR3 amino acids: CASSFRGAVSYEQYF. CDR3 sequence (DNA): TGTGCCAGCAGCTTTAGAGGTGCCGTATCCTACGAGCAGTACTTC.